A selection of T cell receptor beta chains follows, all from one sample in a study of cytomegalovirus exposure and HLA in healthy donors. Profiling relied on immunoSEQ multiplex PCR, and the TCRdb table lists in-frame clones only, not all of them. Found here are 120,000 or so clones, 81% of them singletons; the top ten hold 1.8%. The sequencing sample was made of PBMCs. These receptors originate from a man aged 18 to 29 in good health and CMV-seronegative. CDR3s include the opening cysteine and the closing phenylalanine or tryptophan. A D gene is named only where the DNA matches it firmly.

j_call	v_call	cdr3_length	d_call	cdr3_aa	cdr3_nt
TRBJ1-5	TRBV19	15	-	CASSIGSRGNQPQHF	TGTGCCAGTAGTATAGGTAGCAGGGGCAATCAGCCCCAGCATTTT
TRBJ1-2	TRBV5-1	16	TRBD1	CASSLEGTGRLYGYTF	TGCGCCAGCAGCTTGGAAGGGACAGGCCGACTCTATGGCTACACCTTC
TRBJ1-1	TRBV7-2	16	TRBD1	CASSLGTGVLNTEAFF	TGTGCCAGCAGCTTAGGAACAGGGGTCCTTAACACTGAAGCTTTCTTT
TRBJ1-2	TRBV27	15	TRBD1	CASSSPGQGAYGYTF	TGTGCCAGCAGTTCGCCGGGACAGGGGGCTTATGGCTACACCTTC
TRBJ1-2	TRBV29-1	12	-	CSVPHMGGGYTF	TGCAGCGTCCCTCATATGGGGGGTGGCTACACCTTC
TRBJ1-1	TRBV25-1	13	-	CASSSPTGREAFF	TGTGCCAGCAGTTCCCCAACCGGCAGGGAAGCTTTCTTT
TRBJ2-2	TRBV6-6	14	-	CASNTLGGAGELFF	TGTGCCAGCAATACATTAGGGGGGGCCGGGGAGCTGTTTTTT
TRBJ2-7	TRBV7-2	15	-	CASSQQGTYSYEQYF	TGTGCCAGCTCCCAACAGGGGACTTACTCCTACGAGCAGTACTTC
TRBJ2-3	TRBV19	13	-	CASSPASTDTQYF	TGTGCCAGTAGTCCTGCGAGCACAGATACGCAGTATTTT
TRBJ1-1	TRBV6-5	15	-	CASSYSGHINTEAFF	TGTGCCAGCAGTTACTCGGGACACATTAACACTGAAGCTTTCTTT
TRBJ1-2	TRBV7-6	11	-	CASSAGSGYTF	TGTGCCAGCAGCGCAGGATCCGGCTACACCTTC
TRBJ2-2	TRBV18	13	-	CASSPPLTGELFF	TGTGCCAGCTCACCCCCTCTAACCGGGGAGCTGTTTTTT